This TCR beta chain came from a study of response to subunit inactivated influenza vaccine. From the RT-PCR reads, TCRdb called clonotypes with MiXCR, one entry per CDR3 protein. This table holds roughly 790,000 distinct CDR3 sequences, 21% found once. There are a few counts of this clonotype. The CDR3 runs to 14 residues. V was cut by 0 bases and J by 1 base, with 6 bases left in between. The germline V gene encodes CDR1 SGDLS and CDR2 YYNGEE. The sequencing here drew on PBMCs from blood, taken about 5 days after vaccination. The rearrangement links TRBV9 to TRBJ2-3; no definite D call. The sequence derives from a man aged 45-60 years who received an inactivated influenza vaccine. Here the CDR3 DNA reads TGTGCCAGCAGCGTAGCTCCTCGCACAGATACGCAGTATTTT. Translating gives CASSVAPRTDTQYF.